This note documents a single T cell receptor beta chain sequence. This specimen comes from a study of cytomegalovirus exposure and HLA in healthy donors. Trimming shortened V by 3 bases and J by 0 bases, and 18 bases separated the two germline ends. CDR1 and CDR2 (germline): SNHLY, FYNNEI. The CDR3 runs to 17 residues. Sequencing used immunoSEQ multiplex PCR; TCRdb keeps in-frame clones, though not all of them. Of around 260,000 clones listed, about 92% are singletons. Input material: PBMCs. The chain is built from TRBV2 and TRBJ2-7; D is unclear. This clonotype was sampled from a woman aged 25 to 39 in good health and CMV-seronegative. This CDR3 reads CASSDPSHRQFSYEQYF. CDR3 DNA sequence: TGTGCCAGCAGTGACCCGTCCCATCGGCAGTTCTCCTACGAGCAGTACTTC.